A selection of T cell receptor beta chains follows, all from one sample in a study of T-cell reconstitution after alpha-beta-depleted transplantation in children. TCRdb re-analysed the PCR reads in MiXCR, keeping a single row per CDR3 protein. The repertoire includes approximately 1,000,000 distinct CDR3 sequences, less than 30% of them detected once, and roughly 31% sits in the top ten. The input for sequencing was PBMCs, mostly from graft donor cells, taken 360 days after TCRalphabeta/CD19-depleted stem cell transplant. The receptor source for this set is a boy younger than two who had a stem cell transplant for SCID, so the T cells may come from the graft donor. Both conserved end residues are part of each CDR3. Fields, in order: clone size, J gene, V gene, D gene, CDR3 DNA, CDR3 protein. A D gene is named only where the DNA matches it firmly. Clone size appears in some rows only: once, few, many, or a class for an expanded clone.

clone_size: many; j_call: TRBJ2-3; v_call: TRBV29-1; d_call: -; cdr3_nt: TGCAGCGTAGCCCTCGGCCAGGGTCCAGGGACAGATACGCAGTATTTT; cdr3_aa: CSVALGQGPGTDTQYF
clone_size: -; j_call: TRBJ2-5; v_call: TRBV7-9; d_call: -; cdr3_nt: TGTGCCAGCATCTCCTTTGAGACCCAGTACTTC; cdr3_aa: CASISFETQYF
clone_size: -; j_call: TRBJ2-3; v_call: TRBV5-1; d_call: -; cdr3_nt: TGCGCCAGCAGCTTGGCGGTCGGGATTAGCACAGATACGCAGTATTTT; cdr3_aa: CASSLAVGISTDTQYF
clone_size: -; j_call: TRBJ2-1; v_call: TRBV12-3/TRBV12-4; d_call: TRBD2; cdr3_nt: TGTGCCAGTAATAAGGGCGGGGGGTCCTACAGTGAGCAGTTCTTC; cdr3_aa: CASNKGGGSYSEQFF
clone_size: few; j_call: TRBJ2-2; v_call: TRBV4-1; d_call: -; cdr3_nt: TGCGCCAGCAGCCAAGACCGAAGGAACGGGGAGCTGTTTTTT; cdr3_aa: CASSQDRRNGELFF
clone_size: few; j_call: TRBJ2-7; v_call: TRBV5-1; d_call: -; cdr3_nt: TGCGCCAGCATCGGAGGGTCGCGCGAGCAGTACTTC; cdr3_aa: CASIGGSREQYF
clone_size: -; j_call: TRBJ1-3; v_call: TRBV5-1; d_call: TRBD1; cdr3_nt: TGCGCCAGCAGCCCCGACAGGGCCTACGGAAACACCATATATTTT; cdr3_aa: CASSPDRAYGNTIYF
clone_size: -; j_call: TRBJ1-4; v_call: TRBV12-3/TRBV12-4; d_call: -; cdr3_nt: TGTGCCAGCAGTTTGCGGGTTATGAATGAAAAACTGTTTTTT; cdr3_aa: CASSLRVMNEKLFF
clone_size: few; j_call: TRBJ1-4; v_call: TRBV12-3/TRBV12-4; d_call: -; cdr3_nt: TGTGCCAGCAGTTTGGGTGGGGCGGATGAAAAACTGTTTTTT; cdr3_aa: CASSLGGADEKLFF
clone_size: few; j_call: TRBJ2-7; v_call: TRBV6-2/TRBV6-3; d_call: -; cdr3_nt: TGTGCCGGGAGACGGGGAAGCTCCTACGAGCAGTACTTC; cdr3_aa: CAGRRGSSYEQYF
clone_size: -; j_call: TRBJ2-2; v_call: TRBV9; d_call: TRBD2; cdr3_nt: TGTGCCAGCAGCGTAGCTGGAGGTAGCGGGAGCACCGGGGAGCTGTTTTTT; cdr3_aa: CASSVAGGSGSTGELFF
clone_size: few; j_call: TRBJ1-3; v_call: TRBV5-6; d_call: TRBD1; cdr3_nt: TGTGCCAGCAGCTCCAGGGGGGCTGGAAACACCATATATTTT; cdr3_aa: CASSSRGAGNTIYF
clone_size: few; j_call: TRBJ1-5; v_call: TRBV5-1; d_call: -; cdr3_nt: TGCGCCAGCAGCTCGGACGGTAGCAATCAGCCCCAGCATTTT; cdr3_aa: CASSSDGSNQPQHF
clone_size: few; j_call: TRBJ1-2; v_call: TRBV4-3; d_call: TRBD1; cdr3_nt: TGCGCCAGCAGCCCCGAGAGGGTAAGGGGGCGAAACTATGGCTACACCTTC; cdr3_aa: CASSPERVRGRNYGYTF
clone_size: -; j_call: TRBJ2-1; v_call: TRBV20-1; d_call: -; cdr3_nt: TGCAGTGCTAGCGATGACTCCTACAATGAGCAGTTCTTC; cdr3_aa: CSASDDSYNEQFF
clone_size: few; j_call: TRBJ2-4; v_call: TRBV12-3/TRBV12-4; d_call: -; cdr3_nt: TGTGCCAGCAGCCAAGCGGAGGGAGCCAAAAACATTCAGTACTTC; cdr3_aa: CASSQAEGAKNIQYF
clone_size: -; j_call: TRBJ2-4; v_call: TRBV9; d_call: -; cdr3_nt: TGTGCCAGCAGCGTAGGGGGGGACCTAAACATTCAGTACTTC; cdr3_aa: CASSVGGDLNIQYF
clone_size: -; j_call: TRBJ2-5; v_call: TRBV7-9; d_call: TRBD1; cdr3_nt: TGTGCCAGCAGCTTATCCTCATTCCGGGACAGGCAAGAGACCCAGTACTTC; cdr3_aa: CASSLSSFRDRQETQYF
clone_size: -; j_call: TRBJ1-1; v_call: TRBV7-4; d_call: -; cdr3_nt: TGTGCCAGCAGCTTAGGGGCCCCAGGGGACACTGAAGCTTTCTTT; cdr3_aa: CASSLGAPGDTEAFF
clone_size: few; j_call: TRBJ2-3; v_call: TRBV9; d_call: TRBD2; cdr3_nt: TGTGCCAGCAGCGTAGAGACTAGCCCCATCGGAACAGATACGCAGTATTTT; cdr3_aa: CASSVETSPIGTDTQYF
clone_size: -; j_call: TRBJ1-2; v_call: TRBV12-3/TRBV12-4; d_call: -; cdr3_nt: TGTGCCAGCAGACAAACAGGAAAGACCTATGGCTACACCTTC; cdr3_aa: CASRQTGKTYGYTF
clone_size: few; j_call: TRBJ1-2; v_call: TRBV12-3/TRBV12-4; d_call: -; cdr3_nt: TGTGCCAGCAGTGCCCCGGGGTTTGGCTACACCTTC; cdr3_aa: CASSAPGFGYTF
clone_size: -; j_call: TRBJ1-4; v_call: TRBV12-3/TRBV12-4; d_call: -; cdr3_nt: TGTGCCAGCAGTCGGGAGTCAACTAATGAAAAACTGTTTTTT; cdr3_aa: CASSRESTNEKLFF
clone_size: few; j_call: TRBJ2-4; v_call: TRBV29-1; d_call: -; cdr3_nt: TGCAGCGTTGAAGGCGCGTCGGACATTCAGTACTTC; cdr3_aa: CSVEGASDIQYF
clone_size: -; j_call: TRBJ2-7; v_call: TRBV27; d_call: -; cdr3_nt: TGTGCCAGCAGTTCCCGTCAGGGATACGCGGTGGTATCGGGGTACGAGCAGTACTTC; cdr3_aa: CASSSRQGYAVVSGYEQYF
clone_size: -; j_call: TRBJ2-7; v_call: TRBV12-3/TRBV12-4; d_call: TRBD1; cdr3_nt: TGTGCCAGCAGCCACGAGGGACAGGGTTTTGCCTACGAGCAGTACTTC; cdr3_aa: CASSHEGQGFAYEQYF
clone_size: -; j_call: TRBJ2-7; v_call: TRBV4-3; d_call: -; cdr3_nt: TGCGCCAGCAGCCAAGGCCTGTTTAGCTCCTACGAGCAGTACTTC; cdr3_aa: CASSQGLFSSYEQYF
clone_size: -; j_call: TRBJ2-3; v_call: TRBV6-2/TRBV6-3; d_call: TRBD2; cdr3_nt: TGTGCCAGCAGTCCTAGCGGGGGATATCGCACAGATACGCAGTATTTT; cdr3_aa: CASSPSGGYRTDTQYF
clone_size: -; j_call: TRBJ2-2; v_call: TRBV9; d_call: TRBD1; cdr3_nt: TGTGCCAGCAGCGTAGAGGGGACAGTCCGGACCAACACCGGGGAGCTGTTTTTT; cdr3_aa: CASSVEGTVRTNTGELFF
clone_size: many; j_call: TRBJ1-1; v_call: TRBV28; d_call: -; cdr3_nt: TGTGCCAGCAGTTTATGGTCGGGGGTGAACACTGAAGCTTTCTTT; cdr3_aa: CASSLWSGVNTEAFF
clone_size: few; j_call: TRBJ1-2; v_call: TRBV3-1; d_call: TRBD1; cdr3_nt: TGTGCCAGCAGCCAAGCGGCAGGGGGTGACTATGGCTACACCTTC; cdr3_aa: CASSQAAGGDYGYTF
clone_size: -; j_call: TRBJ1-4; v_call: TRBV12-3/TRBV12-4; d_call: -; cdr3_nt: TGTGCCAGCAGCACTAGCGGGGGGGCAGCAAAACTGTTTTTT; cdr3_aa: CASSTSGGAAKLFF
clone_size: -; j_call: TRBJ2-3; v_call: TRBV6-2/TRBV6-3; d_call: -; cdr3_nt: TGTGCCAGCAGTTACCACCGGGACCCTGGTAGAGATACGCAGTATTTT; cdr3_aa: CASSYHRDPGRDTQYF
clone_size: -; j_call: TRBJ2-1; v_call: TRBV12-3/TRBV12-4; d_call: -; cdr3_nt: TGTGCCAGCAGTTTATTTACTAGGGGTTACAATGAGCAGTTCTTC; cdr3_aa: CASSLFTRGYNEQFF
clone_size: -; j_call: TRBJ2-2; v_call: TRBV5-1; d_call: -; cdr3_nt: TGCGCCAGCAGCTTAATACCGCGGGGCATGAACACCGGGGAGCTGTTTTTT; cdr3_aa: CASSLIPRGMNTGELFF
clone_size: many; j_call: TRBJ2-5; v_call: TRBV5-1; d_call: -; cdr3_nt: TGCGCCAGCAGCTTGGGCCATCTTACAGGGACCCAAGAACGGACCCAGTACTTC; cdr3_aa: CASSLGHLTGTQERTQYF
clone_size: few; j_call: TRBJ2-7; v_call: TRBV15; d_call: -; cdr3_nt: TGTGCCACCAGCAGAGATCCTGGGACGCCCTACGAGCAGTACTTC; cdr3_aa: CATSRDPGTPYEQYF
clone_size: -; j_call: TRBJ1-5; v_call: TRBV12-3/TRBV12-4; d_call: -; cdr3_nt: TGTGCCAGCAGTTCGGTGAGCAATCAGCCCCAGCATTTT; cdr3_aa: CASSSVSNQPQHF
clone_size: few; j_call: TRBJ2-3; v_call: TRBV2; d_call: TRBD2; cdr3_nt: TGTGCCAGCCGTGCGAGACTAGCGGTCACAGATACGCAGTATTTT; cdr3_aa: CASRARLAVTDTQYF
clone_size: -; j_call: TRBJ2-7; v_call: TRBV4-2; d_call: TRBD2; cdr3_nt: TGTGCCAGCAGCCAGAGGGAGAACCTAGCGGGGGGGTGGGGCGAGCAGTACTTC; cdr3_aa: CASSQRENLAGGWGEQYF
clone_size: -; j_call: TRBJ2-7; v_call: TRBV3-1; d_call: -; cdr3_nt: TGTGCCAGCAGCTTCACCCCCAATTACGAGCAGTACTTC; cdr3_aa: CASSFTPNYEQYF
clone_size: -; j_call: TRBJ2-7; v_call: TRBV20-1; d_call: -; cdr3_nt: TGCAGTGCTAGGGGGCAGGATTACGAGCAGTACTTC; cdr3_aa: CSARGQDYEQYF